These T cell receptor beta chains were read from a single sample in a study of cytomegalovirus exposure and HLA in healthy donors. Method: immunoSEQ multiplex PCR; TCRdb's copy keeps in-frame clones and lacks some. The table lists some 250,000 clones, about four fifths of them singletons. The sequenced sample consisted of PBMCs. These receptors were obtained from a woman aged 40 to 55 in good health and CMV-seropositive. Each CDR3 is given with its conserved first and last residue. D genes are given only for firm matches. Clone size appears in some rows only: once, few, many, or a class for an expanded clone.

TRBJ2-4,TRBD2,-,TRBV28,CASGRGGGPNIQYF,TGTGCCAGCGGGAGGGGCGGGGGGCCAAACATTCAGTACTTC
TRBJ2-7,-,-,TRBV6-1,CASRDNDYEQYF,TGTGCCAGCAGGGACAACGACTACGAGCAGTACTTC
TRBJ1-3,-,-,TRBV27,CASSYARGFGNTIYF,TGTGCCAGCAGTTACGCCAGGGGTTTCGGAAACACCATATATTTT
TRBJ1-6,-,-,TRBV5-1,CASSLETLRDSPLHF,TGCGCCAGCAGCTTGGAGACATTAAGAGATTCACCCCTCCACTTT
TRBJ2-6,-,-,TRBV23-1,CASSQSGGGLTF,TGCGCCAGCAGTCAATCAGGGGGGGGCTTGACTTTC
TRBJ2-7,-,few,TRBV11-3,CASRGGGSYEQYF,TGTGCCAGCCGGGGAGGCGGATCCTACGAGCAGTACTTC
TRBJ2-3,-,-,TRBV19,CASSAGQSSFTDTQYF,TGTGCCAGTAGTGCGGGACAGTCCTCTTTCACAGATACGCAGTATTTT
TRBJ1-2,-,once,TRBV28,CAIRSQPPTRGGYTF,TGTGCCATCCGTTCCCAACCACCAACAAGGGGGGGCTACACCTTC
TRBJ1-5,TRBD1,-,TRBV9,CASSPGTVKYSNQPQHF,TGTGCCAGCAGCCCAGGGACAGTCAAATATAGCAATCAGCCCCAGCATTTT
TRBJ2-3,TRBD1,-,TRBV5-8,CASSLWYGQADTQYF,TGTGCCAGCAGCTTGTGGTACGGACAGGCAGATACGCAGTATTTT
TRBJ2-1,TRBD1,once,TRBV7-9,CASSSDRGAYNEQFF,TGTGCCAGCAGCTCGGACAGGGGGGCCTACAATGAGCAGTTCTTC
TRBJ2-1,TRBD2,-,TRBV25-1,CASSDGPGRRTSGTEQFF,TGTGCCAGCAGTGATGGGCCTGGGCGTAGGACTAGCGGGACTGAGCAGTTCTTC
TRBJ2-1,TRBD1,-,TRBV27,CASSLYPRVTGVYEQFF,TGTGCCAGCAGTTTATATCCCCGAGTGACAGGGGTGTATGAGCAGTTCTTC
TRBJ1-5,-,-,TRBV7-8,CASSLASQAHQPQHF,TGTGCCAGCAGCTTAGCATCGCAGGCTCATCAGCCCCAGCATTTT
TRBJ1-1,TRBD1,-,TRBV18,CASSQDRGRNTEAFF,TGTGCCAGCTCACAGGACAGGGGAAGGAACACTGAAGCTTTCTTT
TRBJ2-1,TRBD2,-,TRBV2,CASSVSLAGSINNEQFF,TGTGCCAGCAGTGTAAGCCTAGCGGGATCCATAAACAATGAGCAGTTCTTC
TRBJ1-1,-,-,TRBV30,CAWSVNRGSEAFF,TGTGCCTGGAGTGTAAATCGAGGGTCTGAAGCTTTCTTT
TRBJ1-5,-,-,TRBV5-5,CASTTTGFPNQPQHF,TGTGCCAGCACCACCACAGGGTTTCCTAATCAGCCCCAGCATTTT
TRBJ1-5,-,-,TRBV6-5,CASSYSSYQPQHF,TGTGCCAGCAGTTACTCGTCTTATCAGCCCCAGCATTTT
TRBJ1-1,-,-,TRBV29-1,CSVEQGGGTEAFF,TGCAGCGTTGAACAGGGAGGCGGCACTGAAGCTTTCTTT
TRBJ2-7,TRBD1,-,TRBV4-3,CASSQFGTGNVEQYF,TGCGCCAGCAGCCAGTTCGGGACAGGGAATGTCGAGCAGTACTTC
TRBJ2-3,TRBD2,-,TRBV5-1,CASRGGSGGPSTDTQYF,TGCGCCAGCAGGGGCGGCAGCGGGGGGCCGAGCACAGATACGCAGTATTTT
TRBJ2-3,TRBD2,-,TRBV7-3,CASSPRPLAADTDTQYF,TGTGCCAGCAGCCCACGTCCACTAGCGGCCGACACAGATACGCAGTATTTT
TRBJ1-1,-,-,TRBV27,CASRRGQLNTEAFF,TGTGCCAGCAGGCGCGGACAGCTGAACACTGAAGCTTTCTTT
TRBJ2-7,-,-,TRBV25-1,CASSTGWNEQYF,TGTGCCAGCAGTACAGGGTGGAACGAGCAGTACTTC
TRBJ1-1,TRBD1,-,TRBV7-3,CASSLDRVGTEAFF,TGTGCCAGCAGCCTCGACAGGGTTGGCACTGAAGCTTTCTTT
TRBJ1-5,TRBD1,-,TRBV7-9,CALGQGGNQPQHF,TGTGCCCTCGGGCAGGGGGGCAATCAGCCCCAGCATTTT
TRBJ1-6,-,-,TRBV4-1,CASSLLPSTVINSPLHF,TGCGCCAGCAGCCTTCTCCCCTCGACAGTGATTAATTCACCCCTCCACTTT
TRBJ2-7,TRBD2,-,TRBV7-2,CASTLGSGENYEQYF,TGTGCCAGCACCTTGGGAAGCGGGGAGAACTACGAGCAGTACTTC